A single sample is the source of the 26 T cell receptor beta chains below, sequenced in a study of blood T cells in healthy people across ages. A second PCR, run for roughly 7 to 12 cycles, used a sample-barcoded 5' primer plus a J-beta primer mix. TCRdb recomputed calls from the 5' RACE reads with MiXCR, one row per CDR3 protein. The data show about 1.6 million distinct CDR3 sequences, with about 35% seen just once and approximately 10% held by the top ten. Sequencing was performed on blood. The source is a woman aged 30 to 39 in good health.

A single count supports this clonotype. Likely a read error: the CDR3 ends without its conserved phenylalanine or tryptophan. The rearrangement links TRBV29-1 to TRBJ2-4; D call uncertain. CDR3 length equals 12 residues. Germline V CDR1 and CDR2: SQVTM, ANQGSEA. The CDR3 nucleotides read TGTAGCATATTGATCTCGGGTCCCGCGCAGTACTGC. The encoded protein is CSILISGPAQYC.

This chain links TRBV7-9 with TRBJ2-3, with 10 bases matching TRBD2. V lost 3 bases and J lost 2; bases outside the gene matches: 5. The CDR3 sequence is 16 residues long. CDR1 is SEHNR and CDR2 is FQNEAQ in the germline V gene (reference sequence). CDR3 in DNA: TGTGCCAGCAGCTTCACTAGCGGGGCGACCACAGATACGCAGTATTTT. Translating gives CASSFTSGATTDTQYF.

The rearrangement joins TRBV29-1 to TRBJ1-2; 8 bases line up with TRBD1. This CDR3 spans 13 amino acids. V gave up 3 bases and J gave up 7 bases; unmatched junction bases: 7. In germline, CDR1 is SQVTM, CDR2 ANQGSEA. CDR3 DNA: TGCAGCGTTGATAACAGGGGGGGGGGTGGCTACACCTTC. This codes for CSVDNRGGGGYTF.

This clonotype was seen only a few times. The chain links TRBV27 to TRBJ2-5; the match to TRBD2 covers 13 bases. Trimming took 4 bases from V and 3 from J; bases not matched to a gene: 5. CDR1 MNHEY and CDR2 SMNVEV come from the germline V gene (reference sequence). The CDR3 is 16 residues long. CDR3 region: CASSSKTSGRKETQYF. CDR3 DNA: TGTGCCAGCAGTTCCAAGACTAGCGGGAGGAAAGAGACCCAGTACTTC.

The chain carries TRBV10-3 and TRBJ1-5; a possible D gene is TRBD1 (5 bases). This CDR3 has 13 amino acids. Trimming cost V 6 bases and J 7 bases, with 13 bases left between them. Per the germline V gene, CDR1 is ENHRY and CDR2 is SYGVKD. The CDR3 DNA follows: TGTGCCATCAGCCCAGCCGGGGACCAGCCCCAGCATTTT. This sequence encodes CAISPAGDQPQHF.

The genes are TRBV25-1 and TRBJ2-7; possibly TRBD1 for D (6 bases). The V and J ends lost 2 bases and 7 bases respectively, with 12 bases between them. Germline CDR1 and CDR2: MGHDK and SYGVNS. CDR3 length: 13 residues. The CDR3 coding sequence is TGTGCCAGCAGTGAACCGACAGGTGGGGAGCAGTACTTC. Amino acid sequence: CASSEPTGGEQYF.

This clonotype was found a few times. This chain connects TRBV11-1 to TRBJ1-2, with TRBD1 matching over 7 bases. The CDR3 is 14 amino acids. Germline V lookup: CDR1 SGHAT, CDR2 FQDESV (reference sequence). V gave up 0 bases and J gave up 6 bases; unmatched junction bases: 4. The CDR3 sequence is CASSLATGTNGYTF. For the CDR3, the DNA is TGTGCCAGCAGCTTAGCGACAGGGACGAATGGCTACACCTTC.

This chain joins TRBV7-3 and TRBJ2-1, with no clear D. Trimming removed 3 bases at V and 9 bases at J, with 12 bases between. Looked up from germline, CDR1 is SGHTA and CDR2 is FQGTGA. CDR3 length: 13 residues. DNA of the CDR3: TGTGCCAGCAGCTTGGTGTCACGTAGTGAGCAGTTCTTC. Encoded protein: CASSLVSRSEQFF. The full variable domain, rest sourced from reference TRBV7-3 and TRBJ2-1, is GAGVSQTPSNKVTEKGKYVELRCDPISGHTALYWYRQSLGQGPEFLIYFQGTGAADDSGLPNDRFFAVRPEGSVSTLKIQRTERGDSAVYLCASSLVSRSEQFFGPGTRLTVL.

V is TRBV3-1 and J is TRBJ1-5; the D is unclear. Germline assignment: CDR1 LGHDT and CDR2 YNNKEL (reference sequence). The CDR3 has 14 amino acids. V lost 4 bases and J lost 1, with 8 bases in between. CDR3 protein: CASSRSASNQPQHF. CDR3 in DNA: TGTGCCAGCAGCCGCTCAGCGAGCAATCAGCCCCAGCATTTT.

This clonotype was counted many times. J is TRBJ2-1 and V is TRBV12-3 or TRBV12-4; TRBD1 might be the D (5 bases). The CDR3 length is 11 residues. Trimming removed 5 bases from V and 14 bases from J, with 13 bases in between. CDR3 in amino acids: CASSRDSQKFF. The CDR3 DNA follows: TGTGCCAGCAGTAGAGACAGCCAAAAGTTCTTC.

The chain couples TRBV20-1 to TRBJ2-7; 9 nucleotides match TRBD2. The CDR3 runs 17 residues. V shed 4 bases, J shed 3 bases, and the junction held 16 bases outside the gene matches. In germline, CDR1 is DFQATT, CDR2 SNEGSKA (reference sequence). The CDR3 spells CSAKLRRTSETIYEQYF. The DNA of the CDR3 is TGCAGTGCTAAACTTCGACGGACTAGCGAAACTATCTACGAGCAGTACTTC.

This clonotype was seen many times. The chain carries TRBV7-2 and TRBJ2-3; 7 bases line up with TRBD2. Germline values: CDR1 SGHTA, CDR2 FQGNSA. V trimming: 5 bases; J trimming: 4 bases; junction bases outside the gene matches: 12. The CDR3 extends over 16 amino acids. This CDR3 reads CASSGRGFHPPDTQYF. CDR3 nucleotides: TGTGCCAGCAGCGGGAGGGGTTTCCACCCACCAGATACGCAGTATTTT.

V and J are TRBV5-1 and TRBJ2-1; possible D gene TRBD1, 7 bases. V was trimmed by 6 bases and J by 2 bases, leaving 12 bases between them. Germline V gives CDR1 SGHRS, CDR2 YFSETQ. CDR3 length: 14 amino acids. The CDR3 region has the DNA TGCGCCAGCACCGGGGGACAGCCCTACAATGAGCAGTTCTTC. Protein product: CASTGGQPYNEQFF.

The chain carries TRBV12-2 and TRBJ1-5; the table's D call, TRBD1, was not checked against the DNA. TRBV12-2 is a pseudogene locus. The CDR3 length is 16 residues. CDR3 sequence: CASRLADRRCNQPQHF. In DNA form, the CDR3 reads TGTGCAAGTCGCTTAGCCGACAGAAGATGCAATCAGCCCCAGCATTTT.

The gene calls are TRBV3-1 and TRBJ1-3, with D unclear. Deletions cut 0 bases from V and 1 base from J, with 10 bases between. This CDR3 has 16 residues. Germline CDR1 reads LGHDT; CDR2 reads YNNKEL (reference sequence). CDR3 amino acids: CASSQEVGLSGNTIYF. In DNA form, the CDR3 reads TGTGCCAGCAGCCAAGAAGTGGGCCTTTCTGGAAACACCATATATTTT.

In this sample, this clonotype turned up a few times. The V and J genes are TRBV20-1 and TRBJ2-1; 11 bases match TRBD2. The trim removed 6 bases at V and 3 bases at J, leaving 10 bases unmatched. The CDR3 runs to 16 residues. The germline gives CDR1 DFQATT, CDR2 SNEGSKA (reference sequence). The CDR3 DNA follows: TGCAGTGCCCCCGAAGGACTAGCGGGCGACTACAATGAGCAGTTCTTC. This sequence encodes CSAPEGLAGDYNEQFF.

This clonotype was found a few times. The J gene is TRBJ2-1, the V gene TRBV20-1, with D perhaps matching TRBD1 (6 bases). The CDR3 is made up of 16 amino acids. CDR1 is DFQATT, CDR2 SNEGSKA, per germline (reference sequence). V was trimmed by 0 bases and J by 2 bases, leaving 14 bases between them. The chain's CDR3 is CSARDYREVPYNEQFF. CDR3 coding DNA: TGCAGTGCTAGAGATTACAGGGAAGTCCCCTACAATGAGCAGTTCTTC.

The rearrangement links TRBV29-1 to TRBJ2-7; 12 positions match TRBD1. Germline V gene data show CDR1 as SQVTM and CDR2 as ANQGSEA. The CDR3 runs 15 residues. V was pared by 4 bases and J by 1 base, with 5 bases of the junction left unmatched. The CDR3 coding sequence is TGCAGCGTTGCCCGGGACAGGGGGCTATCCTACGAGCAGTACTTC. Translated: CSVARDRGLSYEQYF.

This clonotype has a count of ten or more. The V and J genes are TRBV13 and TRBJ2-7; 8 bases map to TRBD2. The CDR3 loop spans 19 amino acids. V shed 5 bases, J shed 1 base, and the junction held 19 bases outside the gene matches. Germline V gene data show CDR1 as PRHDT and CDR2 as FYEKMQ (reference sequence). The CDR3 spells CASSPRVGVAGHVSYEQYF. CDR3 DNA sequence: TGTGCCAGCAGCCCTCGAGTCGGAGTAGCGGGACACGTATCCTACGAGCAGTACTTC.

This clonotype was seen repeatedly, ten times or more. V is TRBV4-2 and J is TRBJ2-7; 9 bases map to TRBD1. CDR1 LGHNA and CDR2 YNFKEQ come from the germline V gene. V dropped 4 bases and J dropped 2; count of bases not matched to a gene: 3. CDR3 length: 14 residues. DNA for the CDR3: TGTGCCAGCAGCCGACGGGACAGGGCCTACGAGCAGTACTTC. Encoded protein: CASSRRDRAYEQYF.

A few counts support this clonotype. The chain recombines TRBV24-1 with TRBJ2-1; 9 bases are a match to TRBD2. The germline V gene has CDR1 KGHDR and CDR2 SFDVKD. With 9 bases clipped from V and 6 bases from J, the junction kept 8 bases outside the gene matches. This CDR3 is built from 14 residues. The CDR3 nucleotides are TGTGCCACCTCACGGCGGGAGGGAGGCAATGAGCAGTTCTTC. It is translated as CATSRREGGNEQFF.

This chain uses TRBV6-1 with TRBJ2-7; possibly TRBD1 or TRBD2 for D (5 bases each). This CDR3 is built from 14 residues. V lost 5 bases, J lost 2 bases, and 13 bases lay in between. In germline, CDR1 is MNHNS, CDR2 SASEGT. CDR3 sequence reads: CASSLGTYTYEQYF. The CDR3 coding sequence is TGTGCCAGCAGTTTAGGGACGTATACCTACGAGCAGTACTTC.

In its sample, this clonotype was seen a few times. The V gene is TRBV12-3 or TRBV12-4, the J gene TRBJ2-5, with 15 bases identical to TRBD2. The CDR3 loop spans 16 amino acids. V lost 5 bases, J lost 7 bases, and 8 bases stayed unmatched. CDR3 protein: CASSPRTSGRVGTQYF. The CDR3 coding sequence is TGTGCCAGCAGTCCCCGGACTAGCGGGAGGGTGGGGACCCAGTACTTC.

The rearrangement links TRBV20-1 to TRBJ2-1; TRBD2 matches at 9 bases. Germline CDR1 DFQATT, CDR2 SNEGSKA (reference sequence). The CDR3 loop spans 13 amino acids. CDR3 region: CSPKSGGKNEQFF. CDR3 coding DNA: TGCTCACCTAAAAGCGGGGGGAAGAATGAGCAGTTCTTC.

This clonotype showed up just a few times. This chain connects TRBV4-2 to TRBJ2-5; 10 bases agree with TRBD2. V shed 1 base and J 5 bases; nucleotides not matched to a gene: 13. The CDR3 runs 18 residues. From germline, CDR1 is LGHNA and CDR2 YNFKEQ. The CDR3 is CASSQGEAGGTLRETQYF. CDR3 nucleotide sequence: TGTGCCAGCAGCCAAGGGGAAGCGGGAGGGACTCTACGGGAGACCCAGTACTTC.

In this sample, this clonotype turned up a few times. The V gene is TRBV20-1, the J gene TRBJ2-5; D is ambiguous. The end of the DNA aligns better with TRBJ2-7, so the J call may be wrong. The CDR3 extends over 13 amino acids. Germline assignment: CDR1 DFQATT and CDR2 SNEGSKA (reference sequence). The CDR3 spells CSALDPPENEQYF. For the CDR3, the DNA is TGCAGTGCCCTGGACCCTCCTGAGAACGAGCAGTACTTC.